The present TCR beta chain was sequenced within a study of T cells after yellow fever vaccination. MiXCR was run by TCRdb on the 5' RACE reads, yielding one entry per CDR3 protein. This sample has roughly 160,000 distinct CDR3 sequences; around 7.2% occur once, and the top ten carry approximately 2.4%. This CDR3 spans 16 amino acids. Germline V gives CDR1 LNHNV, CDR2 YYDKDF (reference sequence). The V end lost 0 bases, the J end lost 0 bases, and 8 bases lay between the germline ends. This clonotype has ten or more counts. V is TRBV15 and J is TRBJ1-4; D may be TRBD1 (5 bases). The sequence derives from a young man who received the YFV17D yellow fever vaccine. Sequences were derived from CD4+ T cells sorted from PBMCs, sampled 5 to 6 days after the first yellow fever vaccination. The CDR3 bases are TGTGCCACCAGCAGAGATAGGGGAGCAACTAATGAAAAACTGTTTTTT. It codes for CATSRDRGATNEKLFF. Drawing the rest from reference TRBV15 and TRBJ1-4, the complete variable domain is DAMVIQNPRYQVTQFGKPVTLSCSQTLNHNVMYWYQQKSSQAPKLLFHYYDKDFNNEADTPDNFQSRRPNTSFCFLDIRSPGLGDTAMYLCATSRDRGATNEKLFFGSGTQLSVL.